This TCR beta chain stems from a study of blood T cell repertoires in COVID-19 (dated by TCRdb to 2019 to 2021). Regarding the complete study: Samples covering the acute and convalescent phases of COVID-19 were provided by collaborators in the United States, Italy and Spain. Where available, HLA class I and class II types were taken from metadata supplied by the sample provider and were not determined by assay-based typing. The sample metadata nearly always contained a de-identified subject ID, COVID-19 status, age in years and sex. Deeply sampled blood TCRbeta repertoires from subjects exposed to, actively infected with, or recovered from COVID-19 were included in the dataset. The material from the prospective study consisted of cDNA or gDNA derived from T cells, B-cell-depleted T cells, or PBMCs. Samples were obtained from the ongoing ImmuneRACE study (first 160 participants) and from about 1,300 subjects provided by 6 global collaborators. The repertoires were made available in a free public database intended to serve as a resource for research on the immune response to SARS-CoV-2.

The CDR3 holds 15 amino acids from the cysteine to the phenylalanine. CDR3 DNA is the only sequence kept; it has 45 bases, read in frame from the first base. In regard to this clone: Its antigen is still unknown. No qualities accompany the bases; no much larger clone lies one base away.

TCRbeta CDR3 regions were amplified from genomic DNA by means of the immunoSEQ Assay, a bias-controlled multiplex PCR. Turning to the authors' computational methods: Nucleated cell counts per sample were estimated from amplification of reference gene primers within the assay. To quantify the absolute abundance of each unique TCRbeta CDR3 rearrangement, sequence reads were collapsed and filtered. For each sample, productive Simpson clonality was calculated as the square root of Simpson's diversity index across productive rearrangements. TCRdb re-hosts the immuneACCESS table, in-frame sequences only. Its copies lack some clones; in the studies checked, an unresolved V gene accounts for under half of them, and the cause for the rest is not known. The V and J calls and clone size come from that table; D and trimming were worked out from the DNA. Here the sample has approximately 300,000 clones; about nine tenths occur a single time. The ten largest clonotypes hold 1% of the sample.

What the research found in general, with its limitations: The quantity of clinical and demographic metadata differed by source and by participant and was supplied without curation.

Whole blood was collected in K2EDTA tubes by collaborating institutions according to the institutions' own protocols. For TCRbeta analysis, collaborators shipped samples in one of three forms: frozen whole blood, isolated PBMCs, or DNA extracted from either of those sample types. This TCR was recovered from a man aged 50 or older with active or convalescent COVID-19. Sequencing input: peripheral blood. The chain uses TRBV21-1 and TRBJ1-6; the table's D call of TRBD1 was not tested on the DNA. TRBV21-1 is noted as a pseudogene. The CDR3 region: CASSDRDRRNSPLHF. The DNA sequence is as follows: TGTGCCAGCAGCGACCGGGACAGGAGGAATTCACCCCTCCACTTT.